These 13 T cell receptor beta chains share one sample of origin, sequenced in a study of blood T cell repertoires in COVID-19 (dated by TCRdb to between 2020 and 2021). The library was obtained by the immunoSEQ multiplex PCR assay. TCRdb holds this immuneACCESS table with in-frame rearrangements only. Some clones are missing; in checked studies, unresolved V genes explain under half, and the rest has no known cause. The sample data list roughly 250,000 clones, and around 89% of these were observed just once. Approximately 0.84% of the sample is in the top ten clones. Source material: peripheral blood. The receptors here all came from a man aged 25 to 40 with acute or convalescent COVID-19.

In DNA form, the CDR3 reads TGCGCCAGCAGTGACCGACAGGGGCGCAATCAGCCCCAGCATTTT. This codes for CASSDRQGRNQPQHF. This chain links TRBV10-1 with TRBJ1-5; 8 nucleotides agree with TRBD1. Germline assignment: CDR1 WNHNN and CDR2 SYGVQD (reference sequence). The CDR3 has 15 amino acids. With V trimmed by 3 bases and J by 2 bases, 3 bases remained unmatched.

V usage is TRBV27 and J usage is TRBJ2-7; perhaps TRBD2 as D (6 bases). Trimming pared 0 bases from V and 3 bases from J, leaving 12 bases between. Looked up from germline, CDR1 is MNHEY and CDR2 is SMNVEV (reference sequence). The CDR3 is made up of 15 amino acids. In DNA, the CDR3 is TGTGCCAGCAGTTTATCCCCGGACGGGAGCTACGAGCAGTACTTC. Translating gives CASSLSPDGSYEQYF.

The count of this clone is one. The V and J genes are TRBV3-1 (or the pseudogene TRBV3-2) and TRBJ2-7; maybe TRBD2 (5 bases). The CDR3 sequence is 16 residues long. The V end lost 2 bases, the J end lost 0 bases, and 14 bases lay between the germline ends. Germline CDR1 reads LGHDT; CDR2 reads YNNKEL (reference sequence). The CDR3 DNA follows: TGTGCCAGCAGCCAATATTCCGCGGGTAGCTCCTACGAGCAGTACTTC. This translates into CASSQYSAGSSYEQYF.

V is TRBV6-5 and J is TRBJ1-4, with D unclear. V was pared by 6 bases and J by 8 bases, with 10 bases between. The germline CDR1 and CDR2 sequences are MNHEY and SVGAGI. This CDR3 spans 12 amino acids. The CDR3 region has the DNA TGTGCCAGCAGGGAGGCTGGAGAAAAACTGTTTTTT. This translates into CASREAGEKLFF.

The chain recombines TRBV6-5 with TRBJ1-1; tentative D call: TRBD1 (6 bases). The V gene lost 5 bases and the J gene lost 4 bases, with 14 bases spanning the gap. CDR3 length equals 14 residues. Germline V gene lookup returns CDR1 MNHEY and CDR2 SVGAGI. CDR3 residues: CASSPSNRVTEAFF. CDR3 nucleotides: TGTGCCAGCAGTCCCTCTAACAGGGTCACTGAAGCTTTCTTT.

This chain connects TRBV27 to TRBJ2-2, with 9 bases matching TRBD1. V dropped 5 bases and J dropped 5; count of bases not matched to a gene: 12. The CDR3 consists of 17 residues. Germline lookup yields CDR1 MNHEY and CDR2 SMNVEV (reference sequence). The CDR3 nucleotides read TGTGCCAGCAGTCTAGAAAGACAGGGGGGTTGGACCGGGGAGCTGTTTTTT. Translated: CASSLERQGGWTGELFF.

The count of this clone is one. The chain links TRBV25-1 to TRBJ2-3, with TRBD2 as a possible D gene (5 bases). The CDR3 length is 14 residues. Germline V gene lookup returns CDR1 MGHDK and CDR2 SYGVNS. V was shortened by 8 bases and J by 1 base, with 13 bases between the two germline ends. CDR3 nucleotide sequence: TGTGCCAGCCACGCGAGCGGCCGCACAGATACGCAGTATTTT. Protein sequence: CASHASGRTDTQYF. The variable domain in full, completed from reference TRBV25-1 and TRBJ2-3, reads EADIYQTPRYLVIGTGKKITLECSQTMGHDKMYWYQQDPGMELHLIHYSYGVNSTEKGDLSSESTVSRIRTEHFPLTLESARPSHTSQYLCASHASGRTDTQYFGPGTRLTVL.

CDR3 bases: TGTGCCAGCAGCGTACTAGCGGGAGGAACCGGGGAGCTGTTTTTT. Its translation is CASSVLAGGTGELFF. The chain is built from TRBV7-3 and TRBJ2-2; 12 bases fit TRBD2. Unmatched junction bases numbered 3, after V lost 5 bases and J lost 5 bases. The CDR3 length is 15 residues. Germline values: CDR1 SGHTA, CDR2 FQGTGA.

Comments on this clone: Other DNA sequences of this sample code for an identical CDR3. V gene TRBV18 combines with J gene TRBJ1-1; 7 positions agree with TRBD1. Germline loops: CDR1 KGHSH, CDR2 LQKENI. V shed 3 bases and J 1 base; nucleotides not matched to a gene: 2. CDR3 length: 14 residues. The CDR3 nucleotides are TGTGCCAGCTCACCCCAGGGGGGGAACACTGAAGCTTTCTTT. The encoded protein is CASSPQGGNTEAFF. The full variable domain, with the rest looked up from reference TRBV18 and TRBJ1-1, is NAGVMQNPRHLVRRRGQEARLRCSPMKGHSHVYWYRQLPEEGLKFMVYLQKENIIDESGMPKERFSAEFPKEGPSILRIQQVVRGDSAAYFCASSPQGGNTEAFFGQGTRLTVV.

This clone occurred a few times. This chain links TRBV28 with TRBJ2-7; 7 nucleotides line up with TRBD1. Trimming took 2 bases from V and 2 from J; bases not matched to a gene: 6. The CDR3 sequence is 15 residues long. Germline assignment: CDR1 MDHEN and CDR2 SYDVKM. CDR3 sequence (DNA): TGTGCCAGCAGTTTAGCACAGGGGTTCCCCTACGAGCAGTACTTC. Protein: CASSLAQGFPYEQYF.

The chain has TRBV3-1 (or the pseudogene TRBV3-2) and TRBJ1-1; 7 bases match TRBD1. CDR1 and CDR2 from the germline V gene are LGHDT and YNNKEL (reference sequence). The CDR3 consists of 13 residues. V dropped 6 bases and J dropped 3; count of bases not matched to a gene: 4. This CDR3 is CASRNTGDTEAFF. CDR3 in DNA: TGTGCCAGCAGAAATACAGGGGACACTGAAGCTTTCTTT.

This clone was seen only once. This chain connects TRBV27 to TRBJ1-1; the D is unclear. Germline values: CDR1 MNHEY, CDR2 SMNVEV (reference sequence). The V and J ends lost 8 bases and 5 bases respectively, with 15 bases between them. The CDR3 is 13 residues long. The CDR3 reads CASRKFRTTEAFF. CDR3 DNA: TGTGCCAGCCGTAAGTTCCGGACTACTGAAGCTTTCTTT.

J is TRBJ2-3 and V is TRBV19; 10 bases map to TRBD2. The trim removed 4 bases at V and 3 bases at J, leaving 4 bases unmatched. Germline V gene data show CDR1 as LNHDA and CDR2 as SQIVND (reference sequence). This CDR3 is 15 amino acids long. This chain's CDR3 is CASSRLAGETDTQYF. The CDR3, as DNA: TGTGCCAGTAGTAGGCTAGCGGGAGAAACAGATACGCAGTATTTT.